A single sample is the source of the 3 T cell receptor beta chains below, sequenced in a study of shared clonotypes between healthy human individuals (TCRdb year 2020). The library was built by means of the immunoSEQ multiplex PCR assay. TCRdb holds this immuneACCESS table with in-frame rearrangements only. Some clones are missing; in checked studies, unresolved V genes explain under half, and the rest has no known cause. The sample contains 190,000 or so clones, 60% to 75% of them found a single time. The biggest ten clones account for around 9.3% of the sample. Sequencing was done on a sample of memory CD4+ T cells sorted from blood. The label giving this sample's cell subset or site can be read as: CD45RA-negative fraction. The receptors shown here come from a man aged 25 to 40 in good health.

This clone has ten or more counts. The chain is built from TRBV15 and TRBJ2-2; 8 bases line up with TRBD1. The germline CDR1 and CDR2 sequences are LNHNV and YYDKDF (reference sequence). The CDR3 is made up of 16 amino acids. The J segment lost 5 bases and the V segment lost 0 bases, leaving 5 bases of the junction unmatched. The CDR3 DNA reads TGTGCCACCAGCAGAGAAGGACAGGGAAGAACCGGGGAGCTGTTTTTT. Translating it yields CATSREGQGRTGELFF.

This clone has more than one count but fewer than ten. The chain joins TRBV7-2 to TRBJ2-1; D perhaps matches TRBD2 (6 bases). The CDR3 contains 15 residues. CDR1 SGHTA and CDR2 FQGNSA come from the germline V gene. V lost 3 bases and J lost 0, with 9 bases in between. The CDR3 sequence is CASSLSSDSYNEQFF. DNA of the CDR3: TGTGCCAGCAGCTTGTCTAGCGACTCCTACAATGAGCAGTTCTTC.

This clone showed up just a few times. This rearrangement joins TRBV5-1 to TRBJ1-1; TRBD1 matches 7 bases. V shed 4 bases and J 1 base; nucleotides not matched to a gene: 10. The CDR3 consists of 16 residues. Germline V gene lookup returns CDR1 SGHRS and CDR2 YFSETQ. The chain's CDR3 is CASSPGQLLPNTEAFF. The CDR3 DNA sequence: TGCGCCAGCAGCCCGGGACAGCTCCTCCCGAACACTGAAGCTTTCTTT.